This T cell receptor (beta chain) was sequenced in a study of neurological immune-mediated disorders. This clonotype has at least ten counts. J was trimmed by 7 bases and V by 4 bases; bases with no gene match: 2. Germline V gene sequence: CDR1 KGHDR, CDR2 SFDVKD. The CDR3 covers 15 residues. TCRdb reanalysed the 5' RACE reads using MiXCR and keeps one entry per CDR3 protein. The profile shows about 50,000 distinct CDR3 sequences, approximately 15% of them singletons. Sequencing was carried out using PBMCs. This chain joins TRBV24-1 and TRBJ2-1, with TRBD2 matching 14 bases. The clonotype comes from a man aged 60 to 75 in good health. The CDR3 DNA follows: TGTGCCACCAGTGAGACTAGCGGGAGGGAGAATGAGCAGTTCTTC. Its protein is CATSETSGRENEQFF.